The 24 T cell receptor beta chains reported below all come from one sample, sequenced in a study of T-cell memory formation after mild COVID-19. TCRdb reprocessed the 5' RACE reads with MiXCR, giving one entry per CDR3 protein. The sample contains some 68,000 distinct CDR3 sequences, 16% of which appear only once. Material for sequencing was PBMCs or a T cell subset sorted from them (not recorded which). The source is an adult woman who had mild COVID-19 (a few samples of this study predate the infection). Cell type and time point are not known.

There are a few counts of this clonotype. The rearrangement links TRBV12-3 or TRBV12-4 to TRBJ2-1; 8 nucleotides align to TRBD2. V dropped 6 bases and J dropped 2; count of bases not matched to a gene: 9. CDR3 size: 16 residues. Here the CDR3 reads CASRPTLADTYNEQFF. The CDR3 DNA reads as TGTGCCAGCAGACCTACACTAGCGGACACCTACAATGAGCAGTTCTTC.

This clonotype came up a few times. V is TRBV29-1 and J is TRBJ2-7; D call uncertain. The ends were cut back, 3 bases at V and 5 bases at J, with 8 bases in the middle. The CDR3 is made up of 11 amino acids. Germline V CDR1 and CDR2: SQVTM, ANQGSEA. CDR3 amino acids: CSVEEYHEQYF. The CDR3 bases are TGCAGCGTTGAGGAGTATCACGAGCAGTACTTC.

This clonotype was seen a few times. The chain uses TRBV6-5 and TRBJ1-1, with D unclear. The CDR3 totals 13 residues. Trimming removed 8 bases at V and 1 base at J, with 11 bases between. CDR1 is MNHEY and CDR2 is SVGAGI in the germline V gene. The CDR3: CASGTFRNTEAFF. The CDR3 nucleotides are TGTGCCAGCGGAACATTCAGGAACACTGAAGCTTTCTTT.

A few counts support this clonotype. This rearrangement joins TRBV12-3 or TRBV12-4 to TRBJ2-7; D gene ambiguous. The germline V and J ends were trimmed by 1 base and 1 base, with 5 bases remaining between them. This CDR3 is 13 amino acids long. CDR3 DNA sequence: TGTGCCAGCAGTTTAGGGCAGTCCTACGAGCAGTACTTC. Translated: CASSLGQSYEQYF.

This chain joins TRBV6-6 and TRBJ2-2; no clear D. Per the germline V gene, CDR1 is MNHNY and CDR2 is SVGAGI (reference sequence). V lost 6 bases and J lost 6, with 8 bases in between. The CDR3 covers 12 residues. The CDR3, as DNA: TGTGCCAGCAGCGGACCTTCCGGGGAGCTGTTTTTT. This codes for CASSGPSGELFF.

This clonotype has just a few counts. The chain recombines TRBV7-2 with TRBJ2-3; D perhaps matches TRBD2 (5 bases). Germline V gene sequence: CDR1 SGHTA, CDR2 FQGNSA. The V gene lost 5 bases and the J gene lost 6 bases, with 15 bases spanning the gap. This CDR3 spans 14 amino acids. The CDR3 sequence: CASSLLVRGDTQYF. The DNA for the CDR3 is TGTGCCAGCAGCCTACTAGTACGCGGGGATACGCAGTATTTT. The full variable domain, its missing parts supplied by reference TRBV7-2 and TRBJ2-3, is GAGVSQSPSNKVTEKGKDVELRCDPISGHTALYWYRQSLGQGLEFLIYFQGNSAPDKSGLPSDRFSAERTGGSVSTLTIQRTQQEDSAVYLCASSLLVRGDTQYFGPGTRLTVL.

The chain joins TRBV30 to TRBJ2-6; TRBD2 might be the D (6 bases). This CDR3 has 14 residues. The germline V and J ends were trimmed by 4 bases and 4 bases, with 11 bases remaining between them. The V gene's germline CDR1 is GTSNPN and CDR2 SVGIG (reference sequence). CDR3 protein: CAWTEGVGANVLTF. CDR3 nucleotide sequence: TGTGCCTGGACGGAGGGAGTGGGGGCCAACGTCCTGACTTTC.

This clonotype turned up a few times. The chain joins TRBV11-2 to TRBJ2-1; TRBD2 matches 14 bases. There are 17 residues in the CDR3. Losses at the gene ends were 0 bases for V and 9 bases for J; bases not matched to a gene: 7. CDR1 is SGHAT and CDR2 is FQNNGV in the germline V gene. Written as DNA, the CDR3 is TGTGCCAGCAGCTTAGACGGACTAGCGGGAGGCAAGCGTGAGCAGTTCTTC. This sequence encodes CASSLDGLAGGKREQFF.

The J gene is TRBJ2-5, the V gene TRBV7-9, with no clear D. V was clipped by 5 bases and J by 4 bases, with 14 bases between them. Looked up from germline, CDR1 is SEHNR and CDR2 is FQNEAQ (reference sequence). CDR3 length: 14 residues. The DNA for the CDR3 is TGTGCCAGCAGCCCCGAGGCTGTCCCAGAGACCCAGTACTTC. It is translated as CASSPEAVPETQYF.

This clonotype was seen only a few times. The chain links TRBV7-9 to TRBJ1-1; 10 bases match TRBD1. CDR1 SEHNR and CDR2 FQNEAQ come from the germline V gene (reference sequence). The ends lost 5 bases at V and 5 bases at J; junction bases unmatched: 20. This CDR3 is 19 amino acids long. CDR3 bases: TGTGCCAGCAGCCTCTTCCGGGACAGGGGCCGTTGGGGGTGGACTGAAGCTTTCTTT. It specifies CASSLFRDRGRWGWTEAFF.

This clonotype was observed a few times. This chain links TRBV5-4 with TRBJ1-1; D remains ambiguous. The CDR3 runs 16 residues. V lost 5 bases and J 5 bases, leaving 22 bases between the germline ends. The germline V gene has CDR1 SGHNT and CDR2 YYREEE (reference sequence). The CDR3 loop reads CASSPILGPLGTEAFF. The CDR3 DNA reads as TGTGCCAGCAGTCCAATACTCGGGCCCCTCGGAACTGAAGCTTTCTTT.

The chain joins TRBV11-2 to TRBJ2-4, with 15 bases fitting TRBD2. The CDR3 runs 20 residues. J lost 3 bases, V lost 4 bases, and 13 bases had no gene match. CDR1 is SGHAT, CDR2 FQNNGV, per germline. The CDR3 DNA follows: TGTGCCAGCAGCTCCTTACCGGGACTAGCGGGGGGAAGTGGCAAAAACATTCAGTACTTC. Amino acids: CASSSLPGLAGGSGKNIQYF.

This clonotype was recorded a few times. This sequence joins TRBV29-1 and TRBJ2-7, with D possibly matching TRBD1 (6 bases). The CDR3 sequence is 13 residues long. Germline V lookup: CDR1 SQVTM, CDR2 ANQGSEA. V shed 7 bases and J shed 0 bases, with 13 bases lying between them. CDR3 nucleotides: TGCAGCGCCCTAACAGGGAACTCCTACGAGCAGTACTTC. This encodes CSALTGNSYEQYF.

This clonotype came up a few times. The rearrangement uses TRBV30 and TRBJ2-1; D tentatively fits TRBD1 or TRBD2 (5 bases each). Between the trimmed V and J ends, which lost 3 bases and 5 bases, there was a span of 14 bases. The germline CDR1 and CDR2 sequences are GTSNPN and SVGIG (reference sequence). The CDR3 loop spans 14 amino acids. The CDR3 loop reads CAWSLGWGNNEQFF. CDR3 sequence (DNA): TGTGCCTGGAGCTTGGGATGGGGGAACAATGAGCAGTTCTTC.

A few counts support this clonotype. The chain joins TRBV7-8 to TRBJ2-1; 8 positions agree with TRBD1. This CDR3 region has 15 residues. The ends lost 1 base at V and 5 bases at J; junction bases unmatched: 4. CDR1 and CDR2 from the germline V gene are SGHVS and FQNEAQ. DNA of the CDR3: TGTGCCAGCAGCTTAGGCAGGGGGCCCCACAATGAGCAGTTCTTC. This gives the protein CASSLGRGPHNEQFF.

This chain links TRBV10-3 with TRBJ2-7, with TRBD1 identical over 7 bases. V shed 0 bases and J 7 bases; nucleotides not matched to a gene: 9. This CDR3 spans 15 amino acids. Per germline, CDR1 ENHRY and CDR2 SYGVKD. The DNA for the CDR3 is TGTGCCATCAGTGAGTCGACAGGGCTGATAGGTGAGCAGTACTTC. Its protein product is CAISESTGLIGEQYF.

The chain has TRBV27 and TRBJ2-7; a possible D gene is TRBD1 (6 bases). Germline V lookup: CDR1 MNHEY, CDR2 SMNVEV (reference sequence). The CDR3 length is 13 residues. With 3 bases removed from V and 5 bases from J, the gap between germline ends came to 11 bases. The CDR3 here is CASSFTRGHEQYF. CDR3 in DNA: TGTGCCAGCAGTTTCACCAGGGGTCACGAGCAGTACTTC.

This clonotype was picked up a small number of times. This chain connects TRBV30 to TRBJ1-1; the D is unclear. Germline CDR1 GTSNPN, CDR2 SVGIG (reference sequence). This CDR3 contains 11 residues. The ends were cut back, 2 bases at V and 7 bases at J, with 8 bases in the middle. CDR3 coding DNA: TGTGCCTGGAGTAAGGAAGATGAAGCTTTCTTT. Amino acid sequence: CAWSKEDEAFF.

CDR3 region: CASSVVSGLAVYNEQFF. The CDR3, as DNA: TGTGCCAGCAGTGTAGTTTCAGGACTAGCAGTCTACAATGAGCAGTTCTTC. The chain links TRBV2 to TRBJ2-1; 8 nucleotides line up with TRBD2. There are 17 residues in the CDR3. The ends lost 4 bases at V and 3 bases at J; junction bases unmatched: 11. Per germline, CDR1 SNHLY and CDR2 FYNNEI.

This clonotype was observed many times. CDR3 loop: CAWSPQGTSTDTQYF. DNA of the CDR3: TGTGCCTGGAGCCCACAGGGGACGAGCACAGATACGCAGTATTTT. The J gene is TRBJ2-3, the V gene TRBV30; 7 bases match TRBD1. Germline V gene lookup returns CDR1 GTSNPN and CDR2 SVGIG (reference sequence). Unmatched junction bases numbered 6, after V lost 3 bases and J lost 0 bases. CDR3 size: 15 residues.

The chain employs TRBV20-1 and TRBJ2-5; 7 bases line up with TRBD2. The CDR3 loop spans 13 amino acids. Trimming removed 6 bases from V and 5 bases from J; junction bases left unmatched: 9. CDR1 is DFQATT and CDR2 is SNEGSKA in the germline V gene (reference sequence). As DNA, the CDR3 is TGCAGTGCCGAAATCGGGGGGAAGGAGACCCAGTACTTC. Encoded protein: CSAEIGGKETQYF.

The V gene is TRBV5-6, the J gene TRBJ2-3; 10 bases map to TRBD2. This CDR3 comprises 14 residues. The ends lost 2 bases at V and 4 bases at J; junction bases unmatched: 1. CDR1 and CDR2 from the germline V gene are SGHDT and YYEEEE. CDR3 sequence reads: CASSFLAGADTQYF. The CDR3 nucleotides read TGTGCCAGCAGCTTTCTAGCGGGGGCAGATACGCAGTATTTT.

This clonotype appeared a few times. The chain has TRBV15 and TRBJ1-6; D call uncertain. V lost 0 bases and J lost 5, with 14 bases in between. Per germline, CDR1 LNHNV and CDR2 YYDKDF (reference sequence). The CDR3 runs 17 residues. CDR3 amino acids: CATSRDRGGGHNSPLHF. As DNA, the CDR3 is TGTGCCACCAGCAGAGATCGAGGCGGCGGACATAATTCACCCCTCCACTTT.

This clonotype occurred a few times. The rearrangement joins TRBV4-3 to TRBJ2-7; no reliable D call. CDR3 length: 15 amino acids. V was trimmed by 1 base and J by 0 bases, leaving 10 bases between them. Germline V lookup: CDR1 LGHNA, CDR2 YSLEER. In DNA, the CDR3 is TGCGCCAGCAGCCAAGCCCCCGCCATCTCCTACGAGCAGTACTTC. Protein sequence: CASSQAPAISYEQYF.